Included here is one T cell receptor beta chain sequence, with context. No antigen is known for it. Under the ViraFEST assay, PBMC were stimulated with viral peptide pools so that antigen-specific CD4+ T cells expanded. Sequencing was performed afterwards. Culture lasted about 11 days before CD4+ T cell isolation. The study found no prior SARS-CoV-2 infection in the vaccine recipients, who tested negative for nucleocapsid antibodies. Sequenced by immunoSEQ multiplex PCR; TCRdb stores in-frame clones only, minus some. The data hold about 63,000 clones, with over 70% observed a single time. The data stem from a study of vaccination effects on CD4 cells after COVID-19. Background on the study: Of the BNT162b2 and mRNA-1273 vaccines, participants received two doses of one or the other.

The CDR3 covers 12 residues. Trimming pared 1 base from V and 7 bases from J, leaving 7 bases between. Germline CDR1 and CDR2: SGHAT and FQNNGV. The V gene is TRBV11-2, the J gene TRBJ1-2, with D unclear. The receptor was derived from a human donor who received a COVID-19 vaccine. Specimen: CD4+ T cells from PBMCs cultured with HCoV-OC43 spike peptides, collected before COVID-19 vaccination. Subset: HCoV-OC43 spike overlapping peptide pool stimulation. CDR3 loop: CASSLGGFGYTF. DNA for the CDR3: TGTGCCAGCAGCTTAGGAGGATTTGGCTACACCTTC.